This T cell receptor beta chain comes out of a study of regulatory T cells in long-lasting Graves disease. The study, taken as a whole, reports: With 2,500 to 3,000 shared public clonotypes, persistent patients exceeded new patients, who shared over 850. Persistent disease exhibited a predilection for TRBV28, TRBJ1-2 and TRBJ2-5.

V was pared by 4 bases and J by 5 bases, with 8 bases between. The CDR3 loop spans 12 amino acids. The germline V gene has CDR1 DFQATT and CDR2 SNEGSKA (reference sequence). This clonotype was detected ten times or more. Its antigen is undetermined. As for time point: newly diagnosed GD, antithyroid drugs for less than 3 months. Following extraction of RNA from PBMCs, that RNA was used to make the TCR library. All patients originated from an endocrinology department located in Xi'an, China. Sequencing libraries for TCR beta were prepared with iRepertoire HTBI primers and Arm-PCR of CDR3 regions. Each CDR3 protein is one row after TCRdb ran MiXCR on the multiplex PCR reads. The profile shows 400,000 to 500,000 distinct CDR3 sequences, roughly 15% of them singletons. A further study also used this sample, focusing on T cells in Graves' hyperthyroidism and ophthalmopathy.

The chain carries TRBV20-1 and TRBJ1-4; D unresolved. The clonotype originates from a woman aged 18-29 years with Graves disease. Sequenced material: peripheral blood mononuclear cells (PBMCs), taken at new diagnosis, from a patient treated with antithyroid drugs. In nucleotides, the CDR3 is TGCAGTGCTACCCGAAAAAATGAAAAACTGTTTTTT. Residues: CSATRKNEKLFF.